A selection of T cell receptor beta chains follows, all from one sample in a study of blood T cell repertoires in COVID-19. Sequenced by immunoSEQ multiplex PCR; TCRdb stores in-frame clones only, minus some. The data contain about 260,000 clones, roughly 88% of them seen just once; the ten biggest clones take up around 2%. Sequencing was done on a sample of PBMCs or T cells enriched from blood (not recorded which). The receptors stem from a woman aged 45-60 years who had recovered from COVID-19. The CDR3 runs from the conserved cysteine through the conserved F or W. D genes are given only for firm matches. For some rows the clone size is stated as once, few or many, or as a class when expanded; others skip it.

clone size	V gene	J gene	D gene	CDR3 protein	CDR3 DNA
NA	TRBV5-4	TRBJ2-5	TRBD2	CASSHYLAGEFQETQYF	TGTGCCAGCAGCCACTACCTAGCGGGGGAGTTCCAAGAGACCCAGTACTTC
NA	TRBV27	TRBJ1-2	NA	CASSLGARSGYTF	TGTGCCAGCAGTTTAGGGGCAAGGAGTGGCTACACCTTC
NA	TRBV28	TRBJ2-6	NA	CASRPRRGSGANVLTF	TGTGCCAGCAGGCCGCGACGGGGCTCTGGGGCCAACGTCCTGACTTTC
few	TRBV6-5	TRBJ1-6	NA	CASRGGNSYNSPLHF	TGTGCCAGCAGGGGCGGGAACTCCTATAATTCACCCCTCCACTTT
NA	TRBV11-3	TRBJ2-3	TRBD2	CASSQTSGGPTDTQYF	TGTGCCAGCAGCCAAACTAGCGGGGGGCCCACAGATACGCAGTATTTT
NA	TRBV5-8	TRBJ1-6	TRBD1	CASSPDRGISQSPLHF	TGTGCCAGCAGCCCTGACAGGGGTATTAGTCAATCACCCCTCCACTTT
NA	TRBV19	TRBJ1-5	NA	CASTTEGGTGGNQPQHF	TGTGCCAGTACCACCGAGGGGGGGACGGGCGGCAATCAGCCCCAGCATTTT
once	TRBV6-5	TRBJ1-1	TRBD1	CASRRDRGMNTEAFF	TGTGCCAGCAGGCGGGACAGGGGAATGAACACTGAAGCTTTCTTT
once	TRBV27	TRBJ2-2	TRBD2	CASSFRTSGSRSGELFF	TGTGCCAGCAGTTTTCGGACTAGCGGGAGCCGAAGCGGGGAGCTGTTTTTT
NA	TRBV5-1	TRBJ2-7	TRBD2	CASSQGLAETYEQYF	TGCGCCAGCAGCCAAGGACTAGCGGAAACCTACGAGCAGTACTTC
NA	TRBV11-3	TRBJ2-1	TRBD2	CASSTPAGTSGSGGEQFF	TGTGCCAGCAGTACACCCGCCGGGACTAGCGGGAGTGGTGGTGAGCAGTTCTTC
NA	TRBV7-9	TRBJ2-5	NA	CASSPRSETQYF	TGTGCCAGCAGCCCACGGTCAGAGACCCAGTACTTC
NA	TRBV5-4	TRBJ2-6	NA	CASSFGARLRSGANVLTF	TGTGCCAGCAGCTTTGGGGCTAGACTGCGCTCTGGGGCCAACGTCCTGACTTTC
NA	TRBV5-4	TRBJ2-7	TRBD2	CASSLGGGGLSYEQYF	TGTGCCAGCAGCTTGGGTGGGGGGGGACTCTCCTACGAGCAGTACTTC
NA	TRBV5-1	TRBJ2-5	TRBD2	CASSVLAGPETQYF	TGCGCCAGCAGCGTCCTAGCGGGGCCAGAGACCCAGTACTTC
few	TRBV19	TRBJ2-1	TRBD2	CASSRGTSGRDEQFF	TGTGCCAGTAGTAGAGGGACTAGCGGGCGCGATGAGCAGTTCTTC
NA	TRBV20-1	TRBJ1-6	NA	CSARAGTPLHF	TGCAGTGCTAGAGCTGGCACGCCCCTCCACTTT
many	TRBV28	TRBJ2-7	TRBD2	CASGLTTSGSGEQYF	TGTGCCAGCGGGTTGACAACTAGCGGGAGTGGCGAGCAGTACTTC
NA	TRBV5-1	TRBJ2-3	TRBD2	CASSLGNSGRMTDTQYF	TGCGCCAGCAGCTTGGGCAATAGCGGGAGAATGACAGATACGCAGTATTTT
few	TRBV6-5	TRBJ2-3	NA	CASSPRTRVTDTQYF	TGTGCCAGCAGTCCCCGGACTCGCGTCACAGATACGCAGTATTTT
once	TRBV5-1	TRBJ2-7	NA	CASSSADSLYEQYF	TGCGCCAGCAGCTCAGCGGACAGTCTCTACGAGCAGTACTTC
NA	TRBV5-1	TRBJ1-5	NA	CASSPDGQNNQPQHF	TGCGCCAGCAGCCCCGACGGACAAAACAATCAGCCCCAGCATTTT
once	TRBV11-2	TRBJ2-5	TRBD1	CASSLSVGRRGTGGETQYF	TGTGCCAGCAGCTTGTCTGTTGGACGACGCGGGACAGGGGGGGAGACCCAGTACTTC
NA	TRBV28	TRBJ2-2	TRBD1	CASSLRLQGAGGELFF	TGTGCCAGCAGCCTAAGATTACAGGGGGCAGGCGGGGAGCTGTTTTTT
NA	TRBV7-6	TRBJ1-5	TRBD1	CASSLGTGNNQPQHF	TGTGCCAGCAGCTTAGGGACAGGAAACAATCAGCCCCAGCATTTT
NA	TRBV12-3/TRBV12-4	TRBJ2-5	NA	CASINSLLETQYF	TGTGCCAGCATTAACAGCCTTTTAGAGACCCAGTACTTC
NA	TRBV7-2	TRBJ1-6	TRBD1	CASSLATGMKNSPLHF	TGTGCCAGCAGCTTAGCGACAGGGATGAAGAATTCACCCCTCCACTTT
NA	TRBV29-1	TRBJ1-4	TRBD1	CSVSERRTGIMSEKLFF	TGCAGCGTTTCCGAAAGGAGGACAGGGATTATGAGTGAAAAACTGTTTTTT
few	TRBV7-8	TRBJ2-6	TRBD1	CASRGQPFGTGANVLTF	TGTGCCAGCAGGGGACAGCCATTCGGGACTGGGGCCAACGTCCTGACTTTC
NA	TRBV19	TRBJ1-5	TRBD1	CASRDRDNQPQHF	TGTGCCAGCCGGGACAGAGACAATCAGCCCCAGCATTTT
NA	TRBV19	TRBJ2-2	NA	CASSIDVAGILTGELFF	TGTGCCAGTAGTATAGATGTCGCGGGAATTCTAACCGGGGAGCTGTTTTTT
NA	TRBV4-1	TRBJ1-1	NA	CASSQGPQLGRLEAFF	TGCGCCAGCAGCCAAGGGCCTCAACTCGGGAGACTCGAAGCTTTCTTT
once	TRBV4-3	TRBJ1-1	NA	CASSLVGGTEAFF	TGCGCCAGCAGCCTGGTGGGAGGTACTGAAGCTTTCTTT
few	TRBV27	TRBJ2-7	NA	CASSLGPPGELYEQYF	TGTGCCAGCAGTTTAGGCCCCCCAGGGGAACTCTACGAGCAGTACTTC
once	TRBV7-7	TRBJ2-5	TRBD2	CASSLARASGQETQYF	TGTGCTAGCAGCTTAGCGCGGGCTAGCGGCCAAGAGACCCAGTACTTC
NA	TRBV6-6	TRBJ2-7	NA	CASIPREGASSYEQYF	TGTGCCAGCATACCACGGGAGGGGGCGAGCTCCTACGAGCAGTACTTC
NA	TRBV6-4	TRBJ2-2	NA	CASSASRDMGELFF	TGTGCCAGCAGTGCGTCGAGGGATATGGGGGAGCTGTTTTTT
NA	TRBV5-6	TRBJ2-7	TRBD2	CASSPGLVNSGSYEQYF	TGTGCCAGCAGCCCGGGACTAGTAAATTCGGGCTCCTACGAGCAGTACTTC
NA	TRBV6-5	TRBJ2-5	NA	CASRGLAQETQYF	TGTGCCAGCAGGGGGCTTGCCCAAGAGACCCAGTACTTC
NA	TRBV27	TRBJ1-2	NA	CASTSGTLNLGYTF	TGTGCCAGCACCTCCGGGACTCTGAATCTTGGCTACACCTTC
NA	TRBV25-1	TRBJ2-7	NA	CASSERGFYEQYF	TGTGCCAGCAGTGAGCGGGGTTTCTACGAGCAGTACTTC
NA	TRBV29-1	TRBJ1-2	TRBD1	CSVGGGQGAYGYTF	TGCAGCGTTGGAGGGGGACAGGGGGCCTATGGCTACACCTTC
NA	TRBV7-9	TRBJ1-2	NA	CASSLPGGVPVYTF	TGTGCCAGCAGCCTCCCCGGGGGGGTACCGGTCTACACCTTC
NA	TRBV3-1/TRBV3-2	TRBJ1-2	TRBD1	CASSPGQGLGYTF	TGTGCCAGCAGCCCAGGACAGGGGCTCGGCTACACCTTC
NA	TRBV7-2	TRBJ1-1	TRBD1	CASSLDRATEAFF	TGTGCCAGCAGCTTGGACAGGGCCACTGAAGCTTTCTTT
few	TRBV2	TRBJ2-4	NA	CASIGGADIQYF	TGTGCCAGCATTGGGGGGGCGGACATTCAGTACTTC